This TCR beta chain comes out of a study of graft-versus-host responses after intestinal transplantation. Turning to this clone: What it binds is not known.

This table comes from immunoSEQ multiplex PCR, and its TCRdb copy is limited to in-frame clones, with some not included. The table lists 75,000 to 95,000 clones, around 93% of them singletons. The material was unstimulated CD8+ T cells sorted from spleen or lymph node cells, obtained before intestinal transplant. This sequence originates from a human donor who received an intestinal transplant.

The CDR3 region has the DNA TGTGCCAGCAGCGTAGGAGGGACAGGGTATCCTGAAGCTTTCTTT. Its translation is CASSVGGTGYPEAFF. The chain recombines TRBV9 with TRBJ1-1, with 9 bases fitting TRBD1. V shed 0 bases and J 6 bases; nucleotides not matched to a gene: 6. The length of the CDR3 is 15 residues. The germline CDR1 and CDR2 sequences are SGDLS and YYNGEE.